The rows below give T cell receptor beta chains drawn from one sample of a study of long-term antiretroviral therapy in people with HIV. The assay was immunoSEQ multiplex PCR, and TCRdb's table has in-frame clones only and misses some. Among just over 35,000 clones, 82% were seen once, and the ten largest hold 5.5% to 7.5%. The starting material was unsorted PBMCs, obtained 0.6 years after starting antiretroviral therapy. The source is a man aged 18 to 29 with HIV. The CDR3 runs from the conserved cysteine through the conserved F or W. The D gene is left open where the match is weak. Some rows mark clone size as missing; the rest say once, few, many or name a class of expanded clone.

V gene: TRBV7-8; clone size: .; J gene: TRBJ2-7; D gene: TRBD1; CDR3 DNA: TGTGCCAGCAGCTTATCGGGACAGGGGGCTAACGAGCAGTACTTC; CDR3 protein: CASSLSGQGANEQYF
V gene: TRBV7-3; clone size: .; J gene: TRBJ1-1; D gene: TRBD1; CDR3 DNA: TGTGCCAGCAGCCTTACAGGGGAGAACACTGAAGCTTTCTTT; CDR3 protein: CASSLTGENTEAFF
V gene: TRBV4-3; clone size: .; J gene: TRBJ1-4; D gene: .; CDR3 DNA: TGCGCCAGCAGCCGGGATTCAACTAATGAAAAACTGTTTTTT; CDR3 protein: CASSRDSTNEKLFF
V gene: TRBV9; clone size: .; J gene: TRBJ1-2; D gene: .; CDR3 DNA: TGTGCCAGCAGCTCCCAGGTTTATGGCTACACCTTC; CDR3 protein: CASSSQVYGYTF
V gene: TRBV5-1; clone size: .; J gene: TRBJ2-1; D gene: TRBD2; CDR3 DNA: TGCGCCAGCAGCTTGGAGCTCGCGGGACTAGCCGTTTTTTCTGAGCAGTTCTTC; CDR3 protein: CASSLELAGLAVFSEQFF
V gene: TRBV6-5; clone size: .; J gene: TRBJ2-5; D gene: .; CDR3 DNA: TGTGCCAGCAGTTACTCGGTAGCGAGAGAGACCCAGTACTTC; CDR3 protein: CASSYSVARETQYF
V gene: TRBV27; clone size: .; J gene: TRBJ1-4; D gene: TRBD1; CDR3 DNA: TGTGCCAGCAGTCGGACAGGGGCTCTTACTGCAACTAATGAAAAACTGTTTTTT; CDR3 protein: CASSRTGALTATNEKLFF
V gene: TRBV19; clone size: .; J gene: TRBJ2-5; D gene: .; CDR3 DNA: TGTGCCAGTAGTCGTGTACGGGGTAGTGAGACCCAGTACTTC; CDR3 protein: CASSRVRGSETQYF
V gene: TRBV7-9; clone size: .; J gene: TRBJ2-3; D gene: .; CDR3 DNA: TGTGCCAGCAGCCAAGAAACTAGGCCAGATACGCAGTATTTT; CDR3 protein: CASSQETRPDTQYF
V gene: TRBV14; clone size: .; J gene: TRBJ2-2; D gene: .; CDR3 DNA: TGTGCCAGCAGCCAAGTACCGGGGCCGGGCGCCGGGGAGCTGTTTTTT; CDR3 protein: CASSQVPGPGAGELFF
V gene: TRBV28; clone size: once; J gene: TRBJ1-2; D gene: .; CDR3 DNA: TGTGCCAGCAGTTTAAAGGGCAGGGGCTATGGCTACACCTTC; CDR3 protein: CASSLKGRGYGYTF
V gene: TRBV7-9; clone size: .; J gene: TRBJ1-4; D gene: .; CDR3 DNA: TGTGCCAGCAGCTTAGGGGGGACGGATAATGAAAAACTGTTTTTT; CDR3 protein: CASSLGGTDNEKLFF
V gene: TRBV5-1; clone size: once; J gene: TRBJ2-5; D gene: .; CDR3 DNA: TGCGCCAGCAGCCCGATGAGGGCCTCCCAAGAGACCCAGTACTTC; CDR3 protein: CASSPMRASQETQYF
V gene: TRBV14; clone size: .; J gene: TRBJ2-3; D gene: .; CDR3 DNA: TGTGCCAGCAGCTCTCTAGTCCAAGATACGCAGTATTTT; CDR3 protein: CASSSLVQDTQYF
V gene: TRBV5-6; clone size: .; J gene: TRBJ2-2; D gene: .; CDR3 DNA: TGTGCCAGCAGCTTCTTAGGGACCGGGGAGCTGTTTTTT; CDR3 protein: CASSFLGTGELFF
V gene: TRBV5-6; clone size: .; J gene: TRBJ2-1; D gene: .; CDR3 DNA: TGTGCCAGCAGCTTTCCAGTAACGGGCAATGAGCAGTTCTTC; CDR3 protein: CASSFPVTGNEQFF
V gene: TRBV9; clone size: .; J gene: TRBJ2-1; D gene: .; CDR3 DNA: TGTGCCAGCGCGAGAAGACGAATAGACAATGAGCAGTTCTTC; CDR3 protein: CASARRRIDNEQFF
V gene: TRBV28; clone size: .; J gene: TRBJ2-6; D gene: .; CDR3 DNA: TGTGCCGGGACCGGGGCCAACGTCCTGACTTTC; CDR3 protein: CAGTGANVLTF
V gene: TRBV27; clone size: .; J gene: TRBJ2-1; D gene: TRBD2; CDR3 DNA: TGTGCCAGCAGATACCAGCGGGAGAGCTCCTACAATGAGCAGTTCTTC; CDR3 protein: CASRYQRESSYNEQFF
V gene: TRBV6-5; clone size: .; J gene: TRBJ1-2; D gene: .; CDR3 DNA: TGTGCCAGCAGTTACTCGTCAGGAACTAACTATGGCTACACCTTC; CDR3 protein: CASSYSSGTNYGYTF